This T cell receptor (beta chain) was observed in a study of beta chain features in type 1 diabetes. Overall study findings and caveats: Shorter templates might be favored by PCR, and equally so in patients and in controls.

This clone was observed a handful of times. What it recognizes is unknown. Every isolated RNA sample was fully reverse transcribed, so sequencing captured expressed TCRB transcripts. This table comes from immunoSEQ multiplex PCR, and its TCRdb copy is limited to in-frame clones, with some not included. The sample lists about 250,000 clones, around an eighth occurring once. The V gene end was trimmed by 1 base and the J gene end by 4 bases; junction bases not matched to a gene: 1. The germline CDR1 and CDR2 sequences are SQVTM and ANQGSEA. The CDR3 is 13 amino acids. The rearrangement joins TRBV29-1 to TRBJ2-3; TRBD2 matches 8 bases. This clonotype originated in a woman between 40 and 50 years old in good health. What was sequenced was naive CD4+ T cells from blood. In DNA, the CDR3 is TGCAGCGTTGAAGTGACTAGCGCAGATACGCAGTATTTT. It is translated as CSVEVTSADTQYF.